Listed here are 5 T cell receptor beta chains from one sample, sequenced in a study of blood T cells in healthy people across ages. A second PCR, run for about 7 to 11 cycles, used a sample-barcoded 5' primer plus a J-beta primer mix. TCRdb redid the calling of the 5' RACE reads with MiXCR, one entry per CDR3 protein. The sample holds about 580,000 distinct CDR3 sequences, under 55% seen once. Sequenced sample: blood. The receptors originated from an older man in good health.

The rearrangement uses TRBV7-3 and TRBJ2-4; D assignment may be TRBD1 or TRBD2 (5 bases each). Trimming cost V 0 bases and J 1 base, with 10 bases left between them. Germline CDR1 SGHTA, CDR2 FQGTGA. The CDR3 consists of 16 residues. CDR3: CASSLTGEGAKNIQYF. CDR3 DNA: TGTGCCAGCAGCTTAACTGGCGAGGGGGCCAAAAACATTCAGTACTTC.

At least ten counts were recorded for this clonotype. The chain employs TRBV7-9 and TRBJ2-1, with D possibly matching TRBD2 (6 bases). The ends were cut back, 5 bases at V and 0 bases at J, with 11 bases in the middle. Germline CDR1 reads SEHNR; CDR2 reads FQNEAQ (reference sequence). The CDR3 covers 15 residues. CDR3 coding DNA: TGTGCCAGCAGCGCCCGGGGGAGCTCCTACAATGAGCAGTTCTTC. Translating it yields CASSARGSSYNEQFF.

The chain recombines TRBV20-1 with TRBJ2-5, with D possibly called TRBD1 or TRBD2 (5 bases each). The end of the DNA fits TRBJ2-7 better, so the J call may be wrong. This CDR3 has 13 amino acids. Germline lookup yields CDR1 DFQATT and CDR2 SNEGSKA (reference sequence). CDR3 coding DNA: TGCAGTGCTAGAGCCGGGGCCAACTACGAGCAGTACTTC. Its protein is CSARAGANYEQYF.

This clonotype was seen a handful of times. The genes are TRBV7-2 and TRBJ2-7, with 8 bases lining up with TRBD2. This CDR3 has 14 residues. The V gene end was trimmed by 3 bases and the J gene end by 6 bases; junction bases not matched to a gene: 7. Germline CDR1 SGHTA, CDR2 FQGNSA. This CDR3 is CASSLGLVSAEQYF. Here the CDR3 DNA reads TGTGCCAGCAGCTTGGGACTAGTTTCCGCCGAGCAGTACTTC. The full variable domain, completed using reference TRBV7-2 and TRBJ2-7, is GAGVSQSPSNKVTEKGKDVELRCDPISGHTALYWYRQSLGQGLEFLIYFQGNSAPDKSGLPSDRFSAERTGGSVSTLTIQRTQQEDSAVYLCASSLGLVSAEQYFGPGTRLTVT.

Notes on this clonotype: This may come from a read error, since a much larger clone is one base off. The chain is built from TRBV6-5 and TRBJ1-1; no clear D. From germline, CDR1 is MNHEY and CDR2 SVGAGI. CDR3 length equals 13 residues. This chain's CDR3 is CASSYDMNPEAFF. The CDR3 region has the DNA TGTGCCAGCAGTTACGACATGAACCCTGAAGCTTTCTTT.